Listed below are T cell receptor beta chains from one sample, sequenced in a study of neoadjuvant nivolumab and ipilimumab in lung cancer. The data were produced by immunoSEQ multiplex PCR, yet TCRdb's version contains in-frame clones alone and is incomplete. The sample yields approximately 7,000 clones, approximately 83% seen once. Source: tumor tissue, taken after neoadjuvant nivolumab, alone or with ipilimumab, at or shortly before surgery. All receptors come from an adult with non-small cell lung cancer. CDR3s include the opening cysteine and the closing phenylalanine or tryptophan. The D gene is left open where the match is weak. Clone size is shown for a subset of rows, as once, few, many or a class of expanded clone.

-,TRBJ2-7,-,TRBV11-2,CASSLVKGVYEQYF,TGTGCCAGCAGCTTAGTAAAGGGAGTCTACGAGCAGTACTTC
-,TRBJ2-7,-,TRBV27,CASSLLTGGGPHEQYF,TGTGCCAGCAGTTTACTCACTGGGGGCGGTCCCCACGAGCAGTACTTC
TRBD1,TRBJ2-7,-,TRBV5-4,CANPLSDRDHEQYF,TGTGCCAACCCGCTATCTGACAGGGACCACGAGCAGTACTTC
-,TRBJ1-1,-,TRBV5-3,CARNKRDQGTEAFF,TGTGCCAGAAATAAACGGGACCAGGGGACTGAAGCTTTCTTT
-,TRBJ1-6,-,TRBV7-2,CASSSLGQPYNSPLHF,TGTGCCAGCAGCTCCCTCGGACAGCCTTATAATTCACCCCTCCACTTT
-,TRBJ1-2,-,TRBV2,CASTGVRGYTF,TGTGCCAGCACGGGAGTGAGGGGCTACACCTTC
-,TRBJ2-2,-,TRBV7-9,CVTPAPRMAGELFF,TGTGTTACACCAGCACCCAGAATGGCCGGGGAGCTGTTTTTT
TRBD1,TRBJ1-6,-,TRBV14,CASSYSGTANSPLHF,TGTGCCAGCAGCTACTCCGGGACAGCTAATTCACCCCTCCACTTT
-,TRBJ1-5,-,TRBV10-3,CAISESGSNSNQPQHF,TGTGCCATCAGTGAGTCGGGCAGCAATAGCAATCAGCCCCAGCATTTT
-,TRBJ2-5,-,TRBV5-1,CASSLRQNNQETQYF,TGCGCCAGCAGCTTGAGACAGAATAACCAAGAGACCCAGTACTTC
-,TRBJ1-2,-,TRBV5-4,CASSWGTVNYGYTF,TGTGCCAGCAGCTGGGGGACGGTGAACTATGGCTACACCTTC
TRBD1,TRBJ2-6,-,TRBV5-4,CASSSQGAGANVLTF,TGTGCCAGCAGCTCACAGGGGGCTGGGGCCAACGTCCTGACTTTC
TRBD2,TRBJ2-1,once,TRBV4-1,CASSQGLLAGAYNEQFF,TGCGCCAGCAGCCAAGGGCTCCTAGCGGGGGCTTACAATGAGCAGTTCTTC
TRBD2,TRBJ2-7,-,TRBV5-1,CASSLGGGRVAEQYF,TGCGCCAGCAGCTTGGGCGGGGGACGGGTCGCCGAGCAGTACTTC
-,TRBJ2-7,-,TRBV5-1,CASSLEVFPYEQYF,TGCGCCAGCAGCTTGGAGGTTTTCCCCTACGAGCAGTACTTC
-,TRBJ2-2,-,TRBV5-1,CASSLHRPTGELFF,TGCGCCAGCAGCTTGCACAGGCCGACCGGGGAGCTGTTTTTT
-,TRBJ1-3,-,TRBV11-2,CASSLVAQGGGNTIYF,TGTGCCAGCAGCTTAGTAGCACAGGGAGGAGGAAACACCATATATTTT
-,TRBJ1-1,-,TRBV7-3,CASSFGPVGNTEAFF,TGTGCCAGCAGCTTCGGGCCGGTCGGGAACACTGAAGCTTTCTTT
-,TRBJ2-1,few,TRBV7-8,CASSLGWSRGSYNEQFF,TGTGCCAGCAGCCTCGGGTGGAGCAGGGGCTCCTACAATGAGCAGTTCTTC
-,TRBJ1-6,once,TRBV5-4,CASSVDYLNSPLHF,TGTGCCAGCAGCGTGGACTACCTTAATTCACCCCTCCACTTT
-,TRBJ2-3,-,TRBV9,CASSVGPTSTDTQYF,TGTGCCAGCAGCGTAGGCCCCACTAGCACAGATACGCAGTATTTT
-,TRBJ1-1,-,TRBV14,CASSQVAGWNTEAFF,TGTGCCAGCAGCCAAGTGGCCGGCTGGAACACTGAAGCTTTCTTT
-,TRBJ2-7,-,TRBV11-1,CASSLGGSSYEQYF,TGTGCCAGCAGCTTAGGGGGTAGCTCCTACGAGCAGTACTTC
-,TRBJ2-1,-,TRBV5-1,CASSFEGARDNEQFF,TGCGCCAGCAGCTTTGAGGGCGCTAGGGACAATGAGCAGTTCTTC
TRBD1,TRBJ2-7,-,TRBV5-1,CASSSGTEINYEQYF,TGCGCCAGCAGCTCCGGGACAGAGATAAACTACGAGCAGTACTTC
-,TRBJ2-1,-,TRBV11-2,CASSLDAGGHNEQFF,TGTGCCAGCAGCTTAGATGCCGGGGGACACAATGAGCAGTTCTTC
-,TRBJ2-1,few,TRBV9,CASSVERGSSYNEQFF,TGTGCCAGCAGCGTAGAACGGGGGAGCTCCTACAATGAGCAGTTCTTC
-,TRBJ2-7,-,TRBV18,CASSPPAGYEQYF,TGTGCCAGCTCACCACCGGCGGGGTACGAGCAGTACTTC
-,TRBJ1-3,-,TRBV29-1,CSVEQGSNTIYF,TGCAGCGTTGAACAGGGGAGTAACACCATATATTTT
-,TRBJ1-6,-,TRBV6-1,CASSPGLAGNSPLHF,TGTGCCAGCAGTCCTGGACTTGCGGGGAACTCACCCCTCCACTTT
TRBD1,TRBJ2-7,-,TRBV10-3,CASTPQPGTGRKRLYEQYF,TGTGCCAGTACACCCCAACCCGGGACAGGGAGGAAGCGCCTCTACGAGCAGTACTTC
-,TRBJ2-3,-,TRBV18,CASSPPWSTDTQYF,TGTGCCAGCTCACCACCGTGGTCCACAGATACGCAGTATTTT
-,TRBJ1-4,-,TRBV5-6,CASSLRGFEKLFF,TGTGCCAGCAGCTTGAGGGGGTTTGAAAAACTGTTTTTT
-,TRBJ2-3,-,TRBV9,CASSVAWVGTDTQYF,TGTGCCAGCAGCGTAGCTTGGGTGGGCACAGATACGCAGTATTTT
-,TRBJ1-6,-,TRBV10-3,CAIGPYGSPLHF,TGTGCCATCGGGCCCTATGGGTCACCCCTCCACTTT
TRBD1,TRBJ1-6,-,TRBV5-5,CASRRRDSGSPLHF,TGTGCCAGCAGGCGCCGGGACAGTGGGTCACCCCTCCACTTT
-,TRBJ2-7,-,TRBV13,CASSARIYEQYF,TGTGCCAGCAGCGCCAGGATCTACGAGCAGTACTTC
-,TRBJ1-6,-,TRBV18,CASSPRGYQNSPLHF,TGTGCCAGCTCACCAAGAGGGTATCAGAATTCACCCCTCCACTTT
-,TRBJ1-3,-,TRBV9,CASSAQTETDGYIGNTIYF,TGTGCCAGCAGCGCCCAAACCGAAACCGACGGTTACATCGGAAACACCATATATTTT
-,TRBJ2-1,-,TRBV28,CASSPFYNEQFF,TGTGCCAGCAGCCCATTCTACAATGAGCAGTTCTTC
-,TRBJ2-1,-,TRBV9,CASSVMTSRDEQFF,TGTGCCAGCAGCGTAATGACTAGTCGGGATGAGCAGTTCTTC
-,TRBJ1-5,-,TRBV10-1,CASSESRNQPQHF,TGCGCCAGCAGTGAGAGCAGAAATCAGCCCCAGCATTTT
-,TRBJ1-6,-,TRBV5-4,CASSLRGSYNSPLHF,TGTGCCAGCAGCTTGAGGGGCTCCTATAATTCACCCCTCCACTTT
-,TRBJ2-7,-,TRBV10-3,CAIRGGTGDLREQYF,TGTGCCATCAGGGGGGGGACAGGAGACCTACGCGAGCAGTACTTC
-,TRBJ2-5,-,TRBV6-5,CASTGEGKETQYF,TGTGCCAGTACAGGGGAGGGAAAAGAGACCCAGTACTTC
TRBD1,TRBJ2-2,-,TRBV25-1,CASSSPRQGRNTGELFF,TGTGCCAGCAGTTCCCCAAGACAGGGTAGGAACACCGGGGAGCTGTTTTTT
-,TRBJ1-1,-,TRBV6-1,CASSEMQGYTEAFF,TGTGCCAGCAGTGAGATGCAGGGGTACACTGAAGCTTTCTTT
-,TRBJ1-2,-,TRBV5-1,CASSLGQLTNYGYTF,TGCGCCAGCAGCTTGGGACAGCTAACTAACTATGGCTACACCTTC
TRBD1,TRBJ2-7,-,TRBV5-6,CASSLGTGNGAYEQYF,TGTGCCAGCAGCTTGGGGACAGGAAATGGGGCCTACGAGCAGTACTTC
-,TRBJ1-2,few,TRBV10-3,CAIGEDGYGYTF,TGTGCCATAGGGGAGGATGGCTATGGCTACACCTTC
-,TRBJ1-6,-,TRBV10-1,CASSESVNSPLHF,TGCGCCAGCAGTGAGTCGGTCAATTCACCCCTCCACTTT